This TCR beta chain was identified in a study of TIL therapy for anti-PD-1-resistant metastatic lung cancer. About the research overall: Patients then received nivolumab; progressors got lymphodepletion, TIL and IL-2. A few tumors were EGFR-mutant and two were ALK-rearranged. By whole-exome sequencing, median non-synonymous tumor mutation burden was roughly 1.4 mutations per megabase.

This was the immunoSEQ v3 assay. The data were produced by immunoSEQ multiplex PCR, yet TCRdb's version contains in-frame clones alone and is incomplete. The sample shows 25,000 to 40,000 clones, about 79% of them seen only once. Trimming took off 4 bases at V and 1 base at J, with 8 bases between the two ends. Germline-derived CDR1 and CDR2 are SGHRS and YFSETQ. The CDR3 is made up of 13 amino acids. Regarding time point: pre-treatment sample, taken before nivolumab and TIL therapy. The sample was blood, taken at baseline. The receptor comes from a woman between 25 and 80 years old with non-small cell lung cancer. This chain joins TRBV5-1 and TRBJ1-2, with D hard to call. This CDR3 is CASSREVNYGYTF. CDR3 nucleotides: TGCGCCAGCAGCAGGGAGGTTAACTATGGCTACACCTTC.